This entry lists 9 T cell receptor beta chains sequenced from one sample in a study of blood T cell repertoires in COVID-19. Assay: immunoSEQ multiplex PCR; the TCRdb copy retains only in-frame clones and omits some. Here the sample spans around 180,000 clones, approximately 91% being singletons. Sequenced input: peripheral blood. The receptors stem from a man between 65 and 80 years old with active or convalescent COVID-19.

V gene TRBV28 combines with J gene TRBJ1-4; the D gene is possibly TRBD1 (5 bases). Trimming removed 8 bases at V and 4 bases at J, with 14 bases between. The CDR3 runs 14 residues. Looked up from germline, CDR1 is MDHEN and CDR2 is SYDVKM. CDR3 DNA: TGTGCCAGCGAGTGGGGGGATGGTAATGAAAAACTGTTTTTT. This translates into CASEWGDGNEKLFF.

Here the CDR3 DNA reads TGTGCCATCAGTGGGGTACAGCGGAATGGCTACACCTTC. It specifies CAISGVQRNGYTF. The rearrangement uses TRBV10-3 and TRBJ1-2, with no clear D. This CDR3 comprises 13 residues. Trimming left V 4 bases short and J 6 bases short, with 12 bases between. Germline loops: CDR1 ENHRY, CDR2 SYGVKD.

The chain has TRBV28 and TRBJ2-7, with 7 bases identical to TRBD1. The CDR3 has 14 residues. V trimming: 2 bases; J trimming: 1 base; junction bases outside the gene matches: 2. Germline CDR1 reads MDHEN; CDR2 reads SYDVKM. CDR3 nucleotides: TGTGCCAGCAGTTTACCCAGGGGGTCCTACGAGCAGTACTTC. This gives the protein CASSLPRGSYEQYF.

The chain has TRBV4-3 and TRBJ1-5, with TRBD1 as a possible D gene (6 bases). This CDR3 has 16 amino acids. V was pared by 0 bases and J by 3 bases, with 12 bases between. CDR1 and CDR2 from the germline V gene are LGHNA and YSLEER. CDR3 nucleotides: TGCGCCAGCAGCCAAGATTTGACAGGACCCAATCAGCCCCAGCATTTT. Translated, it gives CASSQDLTGPNQPQHF.

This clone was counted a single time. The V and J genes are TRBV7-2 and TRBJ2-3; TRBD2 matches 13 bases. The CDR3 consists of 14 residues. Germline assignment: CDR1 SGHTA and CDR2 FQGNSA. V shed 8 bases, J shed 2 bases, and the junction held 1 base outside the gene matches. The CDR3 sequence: CASGTSGVTDTQYF. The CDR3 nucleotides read TGTGCCAGCGGGACTAGCGGGGTCACAGATACGCAGTATTTT. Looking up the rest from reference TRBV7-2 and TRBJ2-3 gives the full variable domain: GAGVSQSPSNKVTEKGKDVELRCDPISGHTALYWYRQSLGQGLEFLIYFQGNSAPDKSGLPSDRFSAERTGGSVSTLTIQRTQQEDSAVYLCASGTSGVTDTQYFGPGTRLTVL.

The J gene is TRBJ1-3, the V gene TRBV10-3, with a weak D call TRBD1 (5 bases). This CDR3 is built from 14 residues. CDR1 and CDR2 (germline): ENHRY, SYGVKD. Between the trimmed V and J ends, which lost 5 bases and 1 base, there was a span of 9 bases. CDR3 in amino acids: CAISLQGSGNTIYF. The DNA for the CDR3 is TGTGCCATCAGTTTGCAGGGATCTGGAAACACCATATATTTT.

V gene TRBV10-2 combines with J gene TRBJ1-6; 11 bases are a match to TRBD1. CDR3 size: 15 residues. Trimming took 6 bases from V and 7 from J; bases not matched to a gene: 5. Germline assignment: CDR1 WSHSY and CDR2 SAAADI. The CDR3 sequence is CASRGQGAGNSPLHF. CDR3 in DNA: TGCGCCAGCAGAGGACAGGGGGCGGGAAATTCACCCCTCCACTTT.

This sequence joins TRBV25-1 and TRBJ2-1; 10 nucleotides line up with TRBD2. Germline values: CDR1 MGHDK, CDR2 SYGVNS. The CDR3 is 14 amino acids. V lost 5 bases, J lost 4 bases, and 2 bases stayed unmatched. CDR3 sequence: CASSKAGGYNEQFF. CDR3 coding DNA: TGTGCCAGCAGTAAAGCGGGAGGGTACAATGAGCAGTTCTTC.

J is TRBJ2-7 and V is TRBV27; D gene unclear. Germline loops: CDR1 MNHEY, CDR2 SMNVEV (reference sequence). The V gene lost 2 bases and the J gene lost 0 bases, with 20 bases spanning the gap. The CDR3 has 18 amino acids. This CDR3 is CASSLNPLNKFSSYEQYF. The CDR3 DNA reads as TGTGCCAGCAGTTTAAACCCGCTGAATAAATTTAGCTCCTACGAGCAGTACTTC.